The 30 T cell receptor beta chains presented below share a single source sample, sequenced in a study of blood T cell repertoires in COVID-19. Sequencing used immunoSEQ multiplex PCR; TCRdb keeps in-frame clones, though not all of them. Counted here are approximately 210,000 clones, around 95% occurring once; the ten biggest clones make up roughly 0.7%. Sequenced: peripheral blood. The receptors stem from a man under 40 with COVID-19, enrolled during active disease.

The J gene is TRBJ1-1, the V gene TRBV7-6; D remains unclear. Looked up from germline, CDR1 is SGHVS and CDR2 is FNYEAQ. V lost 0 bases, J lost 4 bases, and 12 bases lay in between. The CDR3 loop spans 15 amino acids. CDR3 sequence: CASSLASSKSTEAFF. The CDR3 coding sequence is TGTGCCAGCAGCTTAGCGTCCAGTAAATCCACTGAAGCTTTCTTT.

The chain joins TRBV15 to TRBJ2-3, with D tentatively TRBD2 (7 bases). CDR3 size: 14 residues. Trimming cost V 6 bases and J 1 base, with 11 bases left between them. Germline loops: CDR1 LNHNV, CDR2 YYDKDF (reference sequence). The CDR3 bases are TGTGCCACCAGGGGGGGGGCCGGCACAGATACGCAGTATTTT. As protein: CATRGGAGTDTQYF.

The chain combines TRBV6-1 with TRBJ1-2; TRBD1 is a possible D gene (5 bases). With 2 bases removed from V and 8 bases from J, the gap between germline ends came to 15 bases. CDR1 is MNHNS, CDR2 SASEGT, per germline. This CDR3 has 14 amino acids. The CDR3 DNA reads TGTGCCAGCAGTGAACGATTCTTGGGGGGGGGCTACACCTTC. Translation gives CASSERFLGGGYTF.

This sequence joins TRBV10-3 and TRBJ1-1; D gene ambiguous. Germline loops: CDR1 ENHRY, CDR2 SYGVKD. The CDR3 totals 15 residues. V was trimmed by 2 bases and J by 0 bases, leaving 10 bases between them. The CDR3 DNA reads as TGTGCCATCAGTGAGAACAGCAGGATGAACACTGAAGCTTTCTTT. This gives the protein CAISENSRMNTEAFF.

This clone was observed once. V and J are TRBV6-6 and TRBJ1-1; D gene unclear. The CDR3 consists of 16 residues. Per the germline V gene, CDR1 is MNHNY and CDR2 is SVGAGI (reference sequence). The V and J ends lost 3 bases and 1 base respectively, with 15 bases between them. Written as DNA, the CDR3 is TGTGCCAGCAGTTATCGGGTCGAGGGATGGAACACTGAAGCTTTCTTT. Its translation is CASSYRVEGWNTEAFF.

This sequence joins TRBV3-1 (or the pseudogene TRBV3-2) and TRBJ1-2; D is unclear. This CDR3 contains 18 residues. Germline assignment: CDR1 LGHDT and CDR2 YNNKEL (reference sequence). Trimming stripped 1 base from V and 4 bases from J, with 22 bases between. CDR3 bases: TGTGCCAGCAGCCAAGTCTCGGATTTGGGAGAATTGGGCTATGGCTACACCTTC. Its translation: CASSQVSDLGELGYGYTF.

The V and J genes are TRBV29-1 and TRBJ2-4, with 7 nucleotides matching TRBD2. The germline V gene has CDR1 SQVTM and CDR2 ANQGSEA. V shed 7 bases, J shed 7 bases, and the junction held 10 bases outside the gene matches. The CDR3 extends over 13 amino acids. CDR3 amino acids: CSAGKRGHNIQYF. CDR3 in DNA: TGCAGCGCGGGGAAGCGGGGTCATAACATTCAGTACTTC.

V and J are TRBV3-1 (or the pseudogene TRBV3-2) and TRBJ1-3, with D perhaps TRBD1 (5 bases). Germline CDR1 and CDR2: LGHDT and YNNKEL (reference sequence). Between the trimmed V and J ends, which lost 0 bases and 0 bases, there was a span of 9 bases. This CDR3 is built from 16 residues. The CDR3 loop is CASSQERGFSGNTIYF. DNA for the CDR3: TGTGCCAGCAGCCAAGAAAGGGGCTTCTCTGGAAACACCATATATTTT.

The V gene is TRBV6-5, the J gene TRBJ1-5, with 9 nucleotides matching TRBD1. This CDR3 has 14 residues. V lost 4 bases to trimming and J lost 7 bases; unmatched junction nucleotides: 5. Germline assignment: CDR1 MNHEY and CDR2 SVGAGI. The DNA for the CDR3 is TGTGCCAGCAGTTCTACAGGGGGCGTACAGCCCCAGCATTTT. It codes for CASSSTGGVQPQHF.

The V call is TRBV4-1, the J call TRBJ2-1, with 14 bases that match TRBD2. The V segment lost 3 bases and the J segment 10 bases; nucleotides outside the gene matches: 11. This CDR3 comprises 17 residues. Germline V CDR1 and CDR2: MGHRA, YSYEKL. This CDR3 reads CASSQRLAGGQAQEQFF. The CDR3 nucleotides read TGCGCCAGCAGCCAGCGACTAGCGGGGGGGCAGGCTCAGGAGCAGTTCTTC.

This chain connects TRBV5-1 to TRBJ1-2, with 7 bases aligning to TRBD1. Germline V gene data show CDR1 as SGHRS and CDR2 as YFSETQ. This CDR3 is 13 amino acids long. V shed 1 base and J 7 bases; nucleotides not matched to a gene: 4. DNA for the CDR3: TGCGCCAGCAGCTTGTTACAGGGGACTGGCTACACCTTC. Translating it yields CASSLLQGTGYTF.

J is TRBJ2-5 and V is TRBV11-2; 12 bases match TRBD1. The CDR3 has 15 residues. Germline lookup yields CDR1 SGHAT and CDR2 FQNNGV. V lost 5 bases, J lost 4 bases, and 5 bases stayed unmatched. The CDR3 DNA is TGTGCCAGCAGCACGAGGGACAGGGGGCGAGAGACCCAGTACTTC. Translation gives CASSTRDRGRETQYF.

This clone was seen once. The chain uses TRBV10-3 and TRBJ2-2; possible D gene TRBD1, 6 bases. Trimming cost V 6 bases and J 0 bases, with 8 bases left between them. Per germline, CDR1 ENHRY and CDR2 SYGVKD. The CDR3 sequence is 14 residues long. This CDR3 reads CAIRGHTNTGELFF. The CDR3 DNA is TGTGCCATCAGGGGACATACGAACACCGGGGAGCTGTTTTTT.

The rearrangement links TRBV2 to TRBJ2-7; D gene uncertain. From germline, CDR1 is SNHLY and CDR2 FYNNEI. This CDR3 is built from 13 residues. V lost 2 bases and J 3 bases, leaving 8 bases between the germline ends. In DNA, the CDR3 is TGTGCCAGCAGTGAATACAGAATCTACGAGCAGTACTTC. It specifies CASSEYRIYEQYF.

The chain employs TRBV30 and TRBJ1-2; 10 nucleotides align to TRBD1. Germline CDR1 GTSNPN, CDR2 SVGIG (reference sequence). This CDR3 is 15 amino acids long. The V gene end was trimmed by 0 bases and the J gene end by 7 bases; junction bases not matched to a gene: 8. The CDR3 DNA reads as TGTGCCTGGAGTGTTGTATTGCGGGACAGGGGTGGCTACACCTTC. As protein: CAWSVVLRDRGGYTF. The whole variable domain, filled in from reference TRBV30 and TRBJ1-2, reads SQTIHQWPATLVQPVGSPLSLECTVEGTSNPNLYWYRQAAGRGLQLLFYSVGIGQISSEVPQNLSASRPQDRQFILSSKKLLLSDSGFYLCAWSVVLRDRGGYTFGSGTRLTVV.

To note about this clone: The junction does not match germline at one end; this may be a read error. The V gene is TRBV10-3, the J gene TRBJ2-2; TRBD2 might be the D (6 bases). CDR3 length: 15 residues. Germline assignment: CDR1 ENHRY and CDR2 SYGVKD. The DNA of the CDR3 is TGTGCGATCACCGAAGCCGGGGGATTAAGCGGGGAGCTGTTTTTT. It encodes CAITEAGGLSGELFF.

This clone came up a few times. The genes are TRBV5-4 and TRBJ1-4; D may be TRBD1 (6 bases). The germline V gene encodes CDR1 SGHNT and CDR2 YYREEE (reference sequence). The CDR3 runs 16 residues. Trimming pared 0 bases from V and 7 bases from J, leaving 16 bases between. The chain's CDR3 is CASSLAVGGVSEKLFF. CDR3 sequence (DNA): TGTGCCAGCAGCTTGGCCGTTGGGGGCGTAAGTGAAAAACTGTTTTTT. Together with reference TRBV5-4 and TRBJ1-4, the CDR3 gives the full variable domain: ETGVTQSPTHLIKTRGQQVTLRCSSQSGHNTVSWYQQALGQGPQFIFQYYREEENGRGNFPPRFSGLQFPNYSSELNVNALELDDSALYLCASSLAVGGVSEKLFFGSGTQLSVL.

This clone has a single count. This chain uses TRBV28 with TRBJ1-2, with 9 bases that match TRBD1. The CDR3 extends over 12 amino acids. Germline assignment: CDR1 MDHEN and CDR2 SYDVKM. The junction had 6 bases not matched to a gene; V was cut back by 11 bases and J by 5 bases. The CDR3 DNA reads TGTGCCTCGGGGGACAGGGAGTATGGCTACACCTTC. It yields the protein CASGDREYGYTF.

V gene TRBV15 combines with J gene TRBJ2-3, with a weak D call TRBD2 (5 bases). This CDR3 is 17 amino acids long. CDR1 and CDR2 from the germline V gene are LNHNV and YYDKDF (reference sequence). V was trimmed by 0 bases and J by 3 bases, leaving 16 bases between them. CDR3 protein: CATSRDTDWAQTDTQYF. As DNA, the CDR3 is TGTGCCACCAGCAGAGATACGGACTGGGCCCAAACAGATACGCAGTATTTT.

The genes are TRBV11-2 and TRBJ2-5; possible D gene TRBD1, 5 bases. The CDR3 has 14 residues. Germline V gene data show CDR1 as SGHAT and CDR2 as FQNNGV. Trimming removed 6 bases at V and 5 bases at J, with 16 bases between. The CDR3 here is CASRSWGRVETQYF. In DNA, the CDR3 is TGTGCCAGCAGATCCTGGGGCAGGGTTGAGACCCAGTACTTC. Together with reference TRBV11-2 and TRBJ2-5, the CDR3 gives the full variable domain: EAGVAQSPRYKIIEKRQSVAFWCNPISGHATLYWYQQILGQGPKLLIQFQNNGVVDDSQLPKDRFSAERLKGVDSTLKIQPAKLEDSAVYLCASRSWGRVETQYFGPGTRLLVL.

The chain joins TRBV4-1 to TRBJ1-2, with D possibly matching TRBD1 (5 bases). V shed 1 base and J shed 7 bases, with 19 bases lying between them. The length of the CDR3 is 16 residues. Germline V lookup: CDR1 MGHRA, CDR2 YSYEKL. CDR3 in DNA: TGCGCCAGCAGCCAAGTAGGTGTCAGGGTGTCCGGTGGCTACACCTTC. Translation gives CASSQVGVRVSGGYTF.

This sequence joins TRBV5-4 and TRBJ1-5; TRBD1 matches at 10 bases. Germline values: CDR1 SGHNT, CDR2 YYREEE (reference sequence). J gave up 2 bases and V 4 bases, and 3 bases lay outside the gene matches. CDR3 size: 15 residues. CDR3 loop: CASSAGQGGNQPQHF. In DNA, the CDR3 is TGTGCCAGCAGCGCCGGACAGGGGGGCAATCAGCCCCAGCATTTT.

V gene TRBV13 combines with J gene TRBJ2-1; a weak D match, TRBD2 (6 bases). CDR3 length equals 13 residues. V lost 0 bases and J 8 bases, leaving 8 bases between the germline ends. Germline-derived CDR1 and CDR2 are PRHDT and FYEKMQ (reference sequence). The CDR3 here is CASSLGSGDEQFF. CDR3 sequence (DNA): TGTGCCAGCAGCTTAGGGTCGGGGGATGAGCAGTTCTTC.

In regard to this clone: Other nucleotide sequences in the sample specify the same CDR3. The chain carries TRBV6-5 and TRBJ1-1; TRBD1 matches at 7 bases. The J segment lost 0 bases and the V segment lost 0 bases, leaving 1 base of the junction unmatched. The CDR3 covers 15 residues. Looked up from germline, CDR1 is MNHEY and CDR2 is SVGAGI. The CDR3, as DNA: TGTGCCAGCAGTTACTCGACAGGGCTGAACACTGAAGCTTTCTTT. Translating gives CASSYSTGLNTEAFF.

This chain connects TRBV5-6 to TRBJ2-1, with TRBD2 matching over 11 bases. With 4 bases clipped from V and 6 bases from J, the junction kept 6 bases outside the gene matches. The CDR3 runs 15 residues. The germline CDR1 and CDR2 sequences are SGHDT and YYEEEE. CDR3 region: CASSLTSGAPNEQFF. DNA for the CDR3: TGTGCCAGCAGCCTGACTAGCGGGGCCCCCAATGAGCAGTTCTTC.

CDR3 residues: CASSQLSGGASYNEQFF. CDR3 coding DNA: TGTGCCAGCAGCCAATTAAGCGGGGGGGCCTCCTACAATGAGCAGTTCTTC. The genes are TRBV4-2 and TRBJ2-1; 10 bases match TRBD2. Unmatched junction bases numbered 4, after V lost 2 bases and J lost 0 bases. This CDR3 region has 17 residues. Germline assignment: CDR1 LGHNA and CDR2 YNFKEQ.

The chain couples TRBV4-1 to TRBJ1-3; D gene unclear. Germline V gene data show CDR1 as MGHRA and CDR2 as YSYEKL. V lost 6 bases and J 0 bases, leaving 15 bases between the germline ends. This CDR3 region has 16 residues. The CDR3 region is CASSLRGSLSGNTIYF. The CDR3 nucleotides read TGCGCCAGCAGTCTGAGAGGTAGTCTCTCTGGAAACACCATATATTTT.

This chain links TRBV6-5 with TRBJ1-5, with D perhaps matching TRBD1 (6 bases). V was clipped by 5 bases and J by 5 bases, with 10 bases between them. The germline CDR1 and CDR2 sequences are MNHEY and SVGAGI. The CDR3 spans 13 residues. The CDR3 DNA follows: TGTGCCAGCAGTCCAAGACAGGATCAGCCCCAGCATTTT. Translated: CASSPRQDQPQHF.

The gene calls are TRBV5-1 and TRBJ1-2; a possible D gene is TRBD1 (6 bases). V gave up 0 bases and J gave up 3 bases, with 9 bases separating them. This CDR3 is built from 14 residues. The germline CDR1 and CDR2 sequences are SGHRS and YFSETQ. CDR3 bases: TGCGCCAGCAGCTTGGGACAGGTGGACTATGGCTACACCTTC. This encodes CASSLGQVDYGYTF.

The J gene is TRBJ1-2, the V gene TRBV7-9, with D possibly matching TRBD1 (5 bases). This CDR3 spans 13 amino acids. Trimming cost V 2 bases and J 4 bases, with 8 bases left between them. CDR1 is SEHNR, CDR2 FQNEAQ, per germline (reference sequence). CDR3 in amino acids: CASSLQGSYGYTF. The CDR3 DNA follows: TGTGCCAGCAGCTTACAGGGTTCCTATGGCTACACCTTC. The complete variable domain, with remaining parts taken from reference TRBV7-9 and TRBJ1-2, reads DTGVSQNPRHKITKRGQNVTFRCDPISEHNRLYWYRQTLGQGPEFLTYFQNEAQLEKSRLLSDRFSAERPKGSFSTLEIQRTEQGDSAMYLCASSLQGSYGYTFGSGTRLTVV.